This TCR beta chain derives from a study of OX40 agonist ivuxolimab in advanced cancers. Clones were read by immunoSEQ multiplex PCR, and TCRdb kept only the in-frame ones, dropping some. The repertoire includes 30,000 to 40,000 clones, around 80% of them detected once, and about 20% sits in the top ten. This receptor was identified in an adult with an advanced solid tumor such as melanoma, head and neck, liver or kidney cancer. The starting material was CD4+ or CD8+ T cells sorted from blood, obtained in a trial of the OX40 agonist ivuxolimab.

The CDR3 DNA reads as TGTGCCAGCAGGGACCCAGGAGCTGCGAACACCGGGGAGCTGTTTTTT. It translates to CASRDPGAANTGELFF. The chain couples TRBV2 to TRBJ2-2; D is ambiguous. This CDR3 is built from 16 residues. CDR1 SNHLY and CDR2 FYNNEI come from the germline V gene. The ends were cut back, 6 bases at V and 0 bases at J, with 14 bases in the middle.